This is a list of T cell receptor beta chains from one sample in a study of response to subunit inactivated influenza vaccine. From the RT-PCR reads, TCRdb called clonotypes with MiXCR, one entry per CDR3 protein. The sample records about 650,000 distinct CDR3 sequences, roughly 15% being singletons. The sequenced sample was PBMCs from blood, obtained around 14 days before vaccination. These receptor sequences come from a man between 45 and 60 years old who received an inactivated influenza vaccine. The conserved cysteine and the conserved F or W are not part of the CDR3 here.

>TRBJ2-2|TRBV5-5
ASSLGLWGGELF
>TRBJ2-6|TRBV9
ASSDGQGELSGANVLT
>TRBJ1-6|TRBV7-9
ASSLSPGGYNSPLH
>TRBJ2-7|TRBV9
ASSVAAGFANEQY
>TRBJ1-4|TRBV28
ASSSPGGYEKLF
>TRBJ2-1|TRBV11-2
ASSTPMTSGGTAWDEQF
>TRBJ2-7|TRBV7-2
ASRSTGTAHEQY
>TRBJ2-1|TRBV28
ASSVRINEQF
>TRBJ2-1|TRBV2
ASSKGLAGYNEQF
>TRBJ2-1|TRBV10-3
AISEVAGGFSYNEQF
>TRBJ1-1|TRBV12-3/TRBV12-4
ASSFRGGESTEAF
>TRBJ2-4|TRBV29-1
SVQLAKNIQY
>TRBJ2-3|TRBV9
ASSARRGLQADTQY
>TRBJ2-3|TRBV12-3/TRBV12-4
ASSSGGGADTQY
>TRBJ2-2|TRBV4-3
ASSRDRRITGELF
>TRBJ2-3|TRBV15
ATSRRGATSGSYTQY
>TRBJ1-1|TRBV7-3
ASSSGQEAF
>TRBJ2-7|TRBV5-1
ASSPGLAEYFYEQY
>TRBJ2-3|TRBV4-3
ASSPRRSSGRAEVNAQY
>TRBJ2-7|TRBV9
ASSAPGLSYEQY
>TRBJ2-5|TRBV2
ASSEEKIGLVIELTQY
>TRBJ2-5|TRBV10-3
AISELWGLPQEEETQY
>TRBJ1-5|TRBV20-1
SVRGAVNQPQH